One sample yielded the 11 T cell receptor beta chains listed below, sequenced in a study of blood T cells in healthy people across ages. PCR was performed a second time for about 6 to 12 cycles using a sample-barcoded 5' primer and a J-beta primer mix. TCRdb re-called the 5' RACE reads with MiXCR, one entry per CDR3 protein. This sample yields more than 700,000 distinct CDR3 sequences, of which about half are seen a single time; around 18% belongs to the top ten. The sample taken for sequencing was blood. The receptor set was obtained from a man aged 80 or over in good health.

This sequence joins TRBV7-2 and TRBJ2-4, with 8 bases lining up with TRBD2. The end of the DNA fits TRBJ2-7 better, so the J call may be wrong. Per germline, CDR1 SGHTA and CDR2 FQGNSA. The CDR3 is 14 amino acids. In DNA, the CDR3 is TGTGCCAGCAGCTATAATAGCGGGACCTACGAGCAGTACTTC. Translation gives CASSYNSGTYEQYF.

This clonotype was observed a few times. V gene TRBV12-3 or TRBV12-4 combines with J gene TRBJ2-3, with 10 nucleotides matching TRBD1. V was pared by 7 bases and J by 6 bases, with 7 bases of the junction left unmatched. The CDR3 is 14 amino acids. In DNA, the CDR3 is TGTGCCAGCACCCCGGGACAGGGGCGGGATACGCAGTATTTT. Amino acid sequence: CASTPGQGRDTQYF.

The CDR3 region has the DNA TGTGCCAGCAGTCAGCCTGGGGGGGACCAAGAGACCCAGTACTTC. This codes for CASSQPGGDQETQYF. V is TRBV6-5 and J is TRBJ2-5; 7 nucleotides line up with TRBD2. Germline V gene lookup returns CDR1 MNHEY and CDR2 SVGAGI. V lost 5 bases and J lost 0; bases outside the gene matches: 6. This CDR3 has 15 residues.

This clonotype was found a few times. The chain carries TRBV4-3 and TRBJ2-5; D is undetermined. The CDR3 sequence is 15 residues long. V dropped 0 bases and J dropped 4 bases, with 12 bases sitting between them. Germline V gives CDR1 LGHNA, CDR2 YSLEER. The CDR3 loop reads CASSQDAGPRETQYF. Written as DNA, the CDR3 is TGCGCCAGCAGCCAAGATGCTGGCCCTCGAGAGACCCAGTACTTC.

V and J are TRBV10-2 and TRBJ2-3; D remains ambiguous. CDR1 is WSHSY and CDR2 is SAAADI in the germline V gene. This CDR3 comprises 14 residues. V lost 3 bases and J lost 2, with 9 bases in between. The CDR3 DNA is TGCGCCAGCAGTGAAGGGCAGCCCACAGATACGCAGTATTTT. Its protein is CASSEGQPTDTQYF.

The chain links TRBV7-3 to TRBJ2-2, with 11 bases matching TRBD2. The CDR3 consists of 21 residues. Germline V gives CDR1 SGHTA, CDR2 FQGTGA. The V and J ends lost 5 bases and 1 base, in that order; junction bases with no gene match: 18. CDR3 nucleotides: TGTGCCAGCAGCCCTTATACACCCCTCCCTAGCGGGAGGAGGAACACCGGGGAGCTGTTTTTT. It is translated as CASSPYTPLPSGRRNTGELFF.

The chain couples TRBV7-9 to TRBJ1-5; D is uncertain. The V gene lost 2 bases and the J gene lost 9 bases, with 8 bases spanning the gap. CDR1 is SEHNR and CDR2 is FQNEAQ in the germline V gene (reference sequence). The CDR3 has 12 amino acids. The CDR3 protein is CASSLSSGPQHF. The CDR3 region has the DNA TGTGCCAGCAGCTTAAGTTCTGGGCCCCAGCATTTT.

The chain is built from TRBV12-3 or TRBV12-4 and TRBJ2-1; maybe TRBD2 (5 bases). Trimming took 10 bases from V and 3 from J, leaving 19 bases between them. This CDR3 region has 15 residues. CDR3 in amino acids: CATAIHGSSYNEQFF. In DNA form, the CDR3 reads TGTGCCACCGCCATACATGGGAGTAGCTACAATGAGCAGTTCTTC.

This clonotype has a handful of counts. The rearrangement uses TRBV12-3 or TRBV12-4 and TRBJ2-5; D uncertain. The CDR3 is 12 residues long. Trimming took off 6 bases at V and 5 bases at J, with 10 bases between the two ends. For the CDR3, the DNA is TGTGCCAGCAGATCACTTGAGGAGACCCAGTACTTC. Translation: CASRSLEETQYF.

This sequence joins TRBV6-5 and TRBJ2-1, with TRBD2 matching 14 bases. V lost 6 bases, J lost 5 bases, and 6 bases stayed unmatched. Germline V CDR1 and CDR2: MNHEY, SVGAGI. The CDR3 contains 16 residues. The CDR3 DNA sequence: TGTGCCAGCAGCCGACTAGCGGGAGGGCTCCACAATGAGCAGTTCTTC. It codes for CASSRLAGGLHNEQFF.

The sample holds one count of this clonotype. This chain joins TRBV12-3 or TRBV12-4 and TRBJ2-1; possible D gene TRBD2, 5 bases. V was clipped by 1 base and J by 5 bases, with 12 bases between them. CDR3 length: 15 residues. The CDR3 region is CASSLGGRGHNEQFF. CDR3 bases: TGTGCCAGCAGTTTAGGTGGGAGAGGCCACAATGAGCAGTTCTTC.